Each of the 27 T cell receptor beta chains below was sequenced from the same sample in a study of blood T cells in healthy people across ages. Alongside a J-beta primer mix, a sample-barcoded 5' primer served in a second PCR lasting 7 to 11 cycles. TCRdb itself ran the 5' RACE reads through MiXCR, one entry per CDR3 protein. This table has under 2,000,000 distinct CDR3 sequences, less than 50% appearing once. The sample comprised blood. Every receptor here comes from a woman in her thirties or forties in good health.

The chain is built from TRBV4-1 and TRBJ1-5; D gene ambiguous. Germline V gene sequence: CDR1 MGHRA, CDR2 YSYEKL. The CDR3 has 15 amino acids. Between the trimmed V and J ends, which lost 1 base and 0 bases, there was a span of 7 bases. The CDR3 DNA is TGCGCCAGCAGCCAAGTTGGACTTAGCAATCAGCCCCAGCATTTT. Protein: CASSQVGLSNQPQHF.

As for this clonotype: One base away lies a much larger clone, so this may be a sequencing read error. The chain has TRBV7-9 and TRBJ2-1; 7 bases agree with TRBD2. CDR1 is SEHNR and CDR2 is FQNEAQ in the germline V gene (reference sequence). This CDR3 contains 17 residues. CDR3 sequence: CVSSQPLAASSYNEQFF. The DNA for the CDR3 is TGTGTCAGCAGCCAACCTCTAGCGGCGAGCTCCTACAATGAGCAGTTCTTC.

This clonotype was counted ten times or more. The chain is built from TRBV20-1 and TRBJ1-2; no reliable D call. CDR1 and CDR2 from the germline V gene are DFQATT and SNEGSKA (reference sequence). V gave up 1 base and J gave up 2 bases, with 8 bases separating them. The CDR3 loop spans 13 amino acids. The CDR3 coding sequence is TGCAGTGCTAGAGGAGGCAGCAACTATGGCTACACCTTC. Its translation: CSARGGSNYGYTF.

The rearrangement links TRBV18 to TRBJ1-5; D gene ambiguous. The length of the CDR3 is 16 residues. Germline V gene data show CDR1 as KGHSH and CDR2 as LQKENI. The V end was cut by 3 bases, the J end by 1 base, with 13 bases between. The CDR3 region is CASSPLGDLSNQPQHF. CDR3 nucleotides: TGTGCCAGCTCACCTTTGGGTGATTTGAGCAATCAGCCCCAGCATTTT. Complete variable domain (other parts from reference TRBV18 and TRBJ1-5): NAGVMQNPRHLVRRRGQEARLRCSPMKGHSHVYWYRQLPEEGLKFMVYLQKENIIDESGMPKERFSAEFPKEGPSILRIQQVVRGDSAAYFCASSPLGDLSNQPQHFGDGTRLSIL.

As for this clonotype: A read error may be the cause here, since a much bigger clone is one base away. The J gene is TRBJ2-7, the V gene TRBV20-1; 7 bases are a match to TRBD2. With the DNA end fitting TRBJ2-5 better, the J assignment may be wrong. Germline V lookup: CDR1 DFQATT, CDR2 SNEGSKA (reference sequence). The CDR3 contains 15 residues. The CDR3 DNA reads TGCAGTGCTAGATCAGGGCGGGGGAAACGAGGGACCCAGTACTTC. Translation gives CSARSGRGKRGTQYF.

This chain links TRBV7-3 with TRBJ1-2; D remains unclear. This CDR3 is 16 amino acids long. In germline, CDR1 is SGHTA, CDR2 FQGTGA. Trimming shortened V by 1 base and J by 5 bases, and 17 bases separated the two germline ends. CDR3 nucleotide sequence: TGTGCCAGCAGCTTAATACAGACGCCGCGTCTTTATGGCTACACCTTC. It translates to CASSLIQTPRLYGYTF.

This clonotype was seen many times. The gene calls are TRBV11-2 and TRBJ2-1; 9 positions match TRBD2. Germline CDR1 SGHAT, CDR2 FQNNGV. The ends lost 1 base at V and 6 bases at J; junction bases unmatched: 4. The CDR3 sequence is 15 residues long. DNA for the CDR3: TGTGCCAGCAGCTTAGGCCTAGCGGGGATCAATGAGCAGTTCTTC. It yields the protein CASSLGLAGINEQFF.

The J gene is TRBJ2-3, the V gene TRBV5-6; 10 bases fit TRBD1. This CDR3 contains 16 residues. CDR1 is SGHDT, CDR2 YYEEEE, per germline. Unmatched junction bases numbered 10, after V lost 8 bases and J lost 1 base. CDR3 DNA: TGTGCCAGTATCCTGACCGGGACAGGGGGCACAGATACGCAGTATTTT. Protein sequence: CASILTGTGGTDTQYF.

This chain connects TRBV19 to TRBJ2-7; D possibly uses TRBD1 or TRBD2 (6 bases each). The CDR3 sequence is 18 residues long. V lost 7 bases, J lost 7 bases, and 32 bases lay in between. Germline V lookup: CDR1 LNHDA, CDR2 SQIVND (reference sequence). The DNA for the CDR3 is TGTGCCAGTACCTCAGATACATTAGGGGGGAGCTCCTACAATGAGCAGTACTTC. The encoded protein is CASTSDTLGGSSYNEQYF. The full variable domain, in which reference TRBV19 and TRBJ2-7 provide the parts outside the CDR3, is DGGITQSPKYLFRKEGQNVTLSCEQNLNHDAMYWYRQDPGQGLRLIYYSQIVNDFQKGDIAEGYSVSREKKESFPLTVTSAQKNPTAFYLCASTSDTLGGSSYNEQYFGPGTRLTVT.

The V and J genes are TRBV5-1 and TRBJ2-7; unclear D gene. The J call may not be correct, given that the DNA end is closer to TRBJ2-5. The CDR3 is 14 residues long. Germline V CDR1 and CDR2: SGHRS, YFSETQ. The DNA of the CDR3 is TGCGCCAGCTTCAACGACGGGCCCCTCGGGACCCAGTACTTC. Its protein is CASFNDGPLGTQYF.

The chain is built from TRBV5-1 and TRBJ2-3; D is possibly TRBD2 (6 bases). The CDR3 is made up of 17 amino acids. Trimming removed 0 bases from V and 4 bases from J, with 18 bases in between. Germline V gene sequence: CDR1 SGHRS, CDR2 YFSETQ. CDR3 in DNA: TGCGCCAGCAGCTTGGGAGAGTACAGGAGGGCGGCAGATACGCAGTATTTT. Protein: CASSLGEYRRAADTQYF. The entire variable domain, with the rest obtained from reference TRBV5-1 and TRBJ2-3, is as follows: KAGVTQTPRYLIKTRGQQVTLSCSPISGHRSVSWYQQTPGQGLQFLFEYFSETQRNKGNFPGRFSGRQFSNSRSEMNVSTLELGDSALYLCASSLGEYRRAADTQYFGPGTRLTVL.

This clonotype was observed a few times. This chain connects TRBV20-1 to TRBJ2-3; no reliable D call. The germline V and J ends were trimmed by 8 bases and 0 bases, with 12 bases remaining between them. CDR3 length: 13 residues. Germline CDR1 DFQATT, CDR2 SNEGSKA (reference sequence). The CDR3 loop is CSPTEASTDTQYF. The DNA for the CDR3 is TGCAGTCCGACCGAAGCCAGCACAGATACGCAGTATTTT.

This clonotype turned up a few times. The chain employs TRBV5-6 and TRBJ2-7, with a possible D match to TRBD1 (5 bases). This CDR3 region has 14 residues. CDR1 and CDR2 from the germline V gene are SGHDT and YYEEEE. Trimming took off 3 bases at V and 3 bases at J, with 13 bases between the two ends. The CDR3 sequence is CASSSEQGFYEQYF. In DNA form, the CDR3 reads TGTGCCAGCAGCTCGGAGCAGGGCTTCTACGAGCAGTACTTC.

This clonotype came up a few times. The chain joins TRBV12-3 or TRBV12-4 to TRBJ2-3; TRBD1 matches at 9 bases. There are 14 residues in the CDR3. V lost 3 bases to trimming and J lost 8 bases; unmatched junction nucleotides: 6. The CDR3 protein is CASSFRDRDSTQYF. The CDR3 bases are TGTGCCAGCAGTTTCCGGGACAGGGACAGTACGCAGTATTTT.

This chain joins TRBV4-3 and TRBJ2-5; 7 bases agree with TRBD1. Looked up from germline, CDR1 is LGHNA and CDR2 is YSLEER. The CDR3 is 17 residues long. The V gene end was trimmed by 0 bases and the J gene end by 0 bases; junction bases not matched to a gene: 7. CDR3 sequence (DNA): TGCGCCAGCAGCCAAGATCAGGGGGTGGAGGACCAAGAGACCCAGTACTTC. Translating it yields CASSQDQGVEDQETQYF.

This clonotype turned up a few times. This chain joins TRBV20-1 and TRBJ2-1; D may correspond to TRBD1 or TRBD2 (6 bases each). Germline V gives CDR1 DFQATT, CDR2 SNEGSKA (reference sequence). This CDR3 contains 12 residues. V was cut by 6 bases and J by 4 bases, with 10 bases left in between. In nucleotides, the CDR3 is TGCAGTGCGGAGGGGGGTTACAATGAGCAGTTCTTC. Protein: CSAEGGYNEQFF.

The chain couples TRBV6-2 or TRBV6-3 to TRBJ1-2; D is possibly TRBD1 (5 bases). The ends were cut back, 0 bases at V and 8 bases at J, with 13 bases in the middle. The germline V gene encodes CDR1 MNHEY and CDR2 SVGEGT. The CDR3 runs 14 residues. CDR3 sequence (DNA): TGTGCCAGCAGTTACTCTCGTGGGGGAAGCGGCTACACCTTC. This encodes CASSYSRGGSGYTF.

Note on this clonotype: The junction shows a germline mismatch at one end, possibly a read error. This chain connects TRBV2 to TRBJ2-1; D is unresolved. The length of the CDR3 is 15 residues. From germline, CDR1 is SNHLY and CDR2 FYNNEI. In DNA, the CDR3 is TGTGCCAGCAGTGAAGGGCAGGCCTCCTACAATGGGCAGTTCTTC. Amino acids: CASSEGQASYNGQFF.

J is TRBJ2-6 and V is TRBV4-1, with TRBD1 identical over 9 bases. The ends lost 2 bases at V and 6 bases at J; junction bases unmatched: 5. The CDR3 has 16 residues. The germline gives CDR1 MGHRA, CDR2 YSYEKL. The CDR3 region is CASSQPGQGEANVLTF. CDR3 in DNA: TGCGCCAGCAGCCAACCGGGACAGGGAGAGGCCAACGTCCTGACTTTC.

As DNA, the CDR3 is TGTGCCACCAGCCTTCGACAGTACAATGAGCAGTACTTC. Its translation is CATSLRQYNEQYF. The chain recombines TRBV15 with TRBJ2-5, with D perhaps TRBD1 (5 bases). Germline V gene sequence: CDR1 LNHNV, CDR2 YYDKDF (reference sequence). This CDR3 is 13 amino acids long. V was trimmed by 5 bases and J by 11 bases, leaving 18 bases between them. Full variable domain (missing parts from reference TRBV15 and TRBJ2-5): DAMVIQNPRYQVTQFGKPVTLSCSQTLNHNVMYWYQQKSSQAPKLLFHYYDKDFNNEADTPDNFQSRRPNTSFCFLDIRSPGLGDTAMYLCATSLRQYNEQYFGPGTRLLVL.

V and J are TRBV29-1 and TRBJ1-1; D unresolved. The germline V gene encodes CDR1 SQVTM and CDR2 ANQGSEA. This CDR3 region has 13 residues. V was pared by 5 bases and J by 10 bases, with 20 bases between. The CDR3 loop is CSVRAGDLTRAFF. CDR3 nucleotide sequence: TGCAGCGTTCGGGCGGGAGACCTAACGAGAGCTTTCTTT.

This sequence joins TRBV29-1 and TRBJ2-7; 8 positions agree with TRBD1. This CDR3 comprises 12 residues. Germline V gene lookup returns CDR1 SQVTM and CDR2 ANQGSEA. Trimming removed 6 bases from V and 5 bases from J; junction bases left unmatched: 6. The CDR3 loop reads CSVPRTGNEQYF. CDR3 DNA: TGCAGCGTGCCCCGGACAGGGAACGAGCAGTACTTC.

The rearrangement links TRBV27 to TRBJ1-6, with 7 bases matching TRBD1. This CDR3 region has 15 residues. J gave up 7 bases and V 5 bases, and 8 bases lay outside the gene matches. CDR1 is MNHEY, CDR2 SMNVEV, per germline (reference sequence). CDR3 DNA: TGTGCCAGCAGTCCAGCGTCGACAGGGAATTCACCCCTCCACTTT. Its translation: CASSPASTGNSPLHF.

The rearrangement joins TRBV4-3 to TRBJ2-7, with D possibly TRBD2 on 6 matching bases. Per germline, CDR1 LGHNA and CDR2 YSLEER. V was pared by 1 base and J by 0 bases, with 19 bases between. CDR3 length: 18 residues. The CDR3 DNA reads as TGCGCCAGCAGCCAAGGGTCCCCGCCCGGCGGGGACTCCTACGAGCAGTACTTC. Translation gives CASSQGSPPGGDSYEQYF.

The chain has TRBV25-1 and TRBJ1-1; D possibly corresponds to TRBD1 (6 bases). There are 12 residues in the CDR3. Trimming took off 5 bases at V and 10 bases at J, with 14 bases between the two ends. Germline CDR1 reads MGHDK; CDR2 reads SYGVNS. CDR3 sequence reads: CASSKLQGGAFF. As DNA, the CDR3 is TGTGCCAGCAGTAAACTACAGGGCGGAGCTTTCTTT.

This chain uses TRBV12-3 or TRBV12-4 with TRBJ1-3; no clear D gene. V was pared by 2 bases and J by 4 bases, with 12 bases between. CDR3 size: 15 residues. CDR3 region: CASSLLGVVGNTIYF. The CDR3 DNA follows: TGTGCCAGCAGTTTACTAGGTGTAGTCGGAAACACCATATATTTT.

This clonotype was detected a few times. The chain is built from TRBV28 and TRBJ1-2, with 10 bases that match TRBD1. The CDR3 totals 15 residues. Germline-derived CDR1 and CDR2 are MDHEN and SYDVKM. The junction had 7 bases not matched to a gene; V was cut back by 4 bases and J by 5 bases. In DNA, the CDR3 is TGTGCCAGCAGTTGGGCGACAGGGGGCGGGTATGGCTACACCTTC. Its translation: CASSWATGGGYGYTF.